This T cell receptor (beta chain) was identified during a study of vaccination and CD4 T cells after COVID-19. Across the study: Convalescent donors totaled six males and four females, including two who were Hispanic. Taking of post-vaccine samples occurred a median 72 days after dose two (range 14 to 241). The cells were exposed to overlapping spike peptides originating from SARS-CoV-2, HCoV-NL63, HCoV-OC43 and HCoV-229E for stimulation.

Sequencing of DNA taken from cultured CD4+ T cells relied on the Oncomine TCR Beta short-read assay. MiXCR, applied by TCRdb to the PCR reads, yields one record per CDR3 protein. The repertoire holds 9,500 to 15,000 distinct CDR3 sequences, with about two thirds as singletons. Treatment given: 10-day PBMC culture with coronavirus spike peptide pools or control peptides (ViraFEST assay). Concerning this clonotype: Its antigen is currently unknown.

The source material was CD4+ T cells from blood, cultured in vitro. The clonotype was recovered from a human donor who had recovered from COVID-19.

As DNA, the CDR3 is TGCGCCAGCAGCCAAAGTGGGGCGGGGCTTTTTACAGATACGCAGTATTTT. Its protein is CASSQSGAGLFTDTQYF. The genes are TRBV4-1 and TRBJ2-3; possible D gene TRBD2, 6 bases. Per the germline V gene, CDR1 is MGHRA and CDR2 is YSYEKL. The length of the CDR3 is 17 residues. The V end lost 2 bases, the J end lost 3 bases, and 18 bases lay between the germline ends.